The rows below give T cell receptor beta chains drawn from one sample of a study of tumor-infiltrating lymphocytes in primary liver carcinoma. TCRdb re-called the multiplex PCR reads through MiXCR, storing one row per CDR3 protein. The table shows about 300,000 distinct CDR3 sequences, with 60% to 80% occurring only once. Sample: peripheral blood. The source is a man between 40 and 49 years old with primary liver carcinoma and hepatitis B virus infection. The CDR3 runs from the conserved cysteine through the conserved F or W. D genes are given only for firm matches. Clone size is not always given. Where it is, it says once, few, many or a class for expanded clones.

TRBJ2-1,TRBV12-5,TRBD2,-,CASSPGLAGDCNEQFF,TGTGCTAGTAGCCCAGGACTAGCGGGAGATTGCAATGAGCAGTTCTTC
TRBJ2-5,TRBV11-2,-,-,CASSSIRFGFIEGTQYF,TGTGCCAGCAGTTCGATCAGGTTCGGGTTCATTGAGGGGACCCAGTACTTC
TRBJ2-5,TRBV11-1,-,-,CAISPEPDQETQYF,TGTGCCATCAGCCCGGAACCCGATCAAGAGACCCAGTACTTC
TRBJ2-3,TRBV14,-,-,CGSSQTGGAGDTQYF,TGTGGCAGCAGCCAAACTGGGGGAGCAGGAGATACACAGTATTTT
TRBJ1-6,TRBV7-8,-,once,CASPWASPLHF,TGTGCCAGCCCCTGGGCTTCACCCCTCCACTTT
TRBJ2-7,TRBV5-4,-,few,CASSSSGHRDYEQYF,TGTGCCAGCAGCTCTTCCGGCCACCGAGATTACGAGCAGTACTTC
TRBJ2-7,TRBV4-3,-,-,CASGQDRAGQYEQYF,TGCGCCAGCGGCCAAGATCGAGCGGGACAATACGAGCAGTACTTT
TRBJ2-3,TRBV11-2,-,-,CASSLLRPTDTQYF,TGTGCCAGCAGCTTACTCAGACCCACAGATACGCAGTATTTT
TRBJ2-7,TRBV11-1,TRBD1,once,CASSFAGTGPYKQYF,TGTGCCAGTAGCTTTGCCGGGACAGGGCCCTACAAGCAGTACTTC
TRBJ1-5,TRBV12-3/TRBV12-4,-,-,CASSYQIGSNQPQHF,TGTGCCAGCAGCTACCAGATAGGAAGCAATCAGCCCCAGCATTTT
TRBJ1-1,TRBV6-2/TRBV6-3,-,-,CASSYSGIVIAEAFF,TGTGCCAGCAGTTACTCGGGGATAGTTATCGCTGAAGCTTTCTTT
TRBJ2-5,TRBV4-3,TRBD1,many,CASSRQTGIQETQYF,TGCGCCAGCAGCCGCCAGACAGGGATTCAAGAGACCCAGTACTTC
TRBJ2-5,TRBV5-6,TRBD2,-,CASGPGLAYQETQYF,TGTGCCAGCGGCCCGGGACTAGCGTACCAAGAGACCCAGTACTTC
TRBJ2-3,TRBV5-1,-,-,CASSLVQGITDTQYF,TGCGCCAGCAGCTTGGTCCAGGGGATAACAGATACGCAGTATTTT
TRBJ1-2,TRBV12-3/TRBV12-4,-,-,CASSLLGRSEGYTF,TGTGCCAGCAGTCTCTTGGGGAGGTCGGAAGGCTACACCTTC
TRBJ2-7,TRBV28,-,-,CASTQNGGGYEQYF,TGTGCCAGCACCCAGAACGGGGGTGGCTACGAGCAGTACTTC
TRBJ1-5,TRBV7-8,TRBD1,few,CASSLCRGQQPQHF,TGTGCCAGCAGCTTATGCAGGGGACAGCAGCCCCAGCATTTT
TRBJ1-4,TRBV4-3,TRBD1,-,CASSPGQVSNEKLLF,TGCGCCAGCAGCCCTGGACAGGTTTCTAATGAAAAACTGCTTTTT
TRBJ2-5,TRBV11-2,TRBD2,many,CASSPAGRQETQYF,TGTGCCAGCAGCCCAGCGGGACGGCAAGAGACCCAGTACTTC
TRBJ2-5,TRBV28,TRBD2,-,CASSLRRDSGISGETQYF,TGTGCCAGCAGTTTACGGCGGGATAGCGGGATATCGGGAGAGACCCAGTACTTC
TRBJ1-2,TRBV10-3,-,many,CAISVERGGDGYTF,TGTGCCATCAGTGTCGAGAGGGGAGGGGATGGCTACACCTTC
TRBJ2-7,TRBV6-6,-,-,CVSSDHSGTYEQYF,TGTGTCAGCAGTGATCATAGTGGGACCTACGAGCAGTACTTC
TRBJ2-2,TRBV29-1,TRBD1,many,CSVDGQGYTGELFF,TGCAGCGTTGATGGACAGGGGTACACCGGGGAGCTGTTTTTT
TRBJ1-1,TRBV28,-,many,CASSLVAMNTEAFF,TGTGCCAGCAGTTTAGTGGCGATGAACACTGAAGCTTTCTTT
TRBJ2-3,TRBV6-1,TRBD2,many,CASSVAGVTDTQYF,TGTGCCAGCAGTGTAGCGGGAGTCACAGATACGCAGTATTTT
TRBJ1-5,TRBV6-1,TRBD1,few,CASSEGQGYQPQHF,TGTGCCAGCAGTGAGGGACAGGGCTATCAGCCCCAGCATTTT